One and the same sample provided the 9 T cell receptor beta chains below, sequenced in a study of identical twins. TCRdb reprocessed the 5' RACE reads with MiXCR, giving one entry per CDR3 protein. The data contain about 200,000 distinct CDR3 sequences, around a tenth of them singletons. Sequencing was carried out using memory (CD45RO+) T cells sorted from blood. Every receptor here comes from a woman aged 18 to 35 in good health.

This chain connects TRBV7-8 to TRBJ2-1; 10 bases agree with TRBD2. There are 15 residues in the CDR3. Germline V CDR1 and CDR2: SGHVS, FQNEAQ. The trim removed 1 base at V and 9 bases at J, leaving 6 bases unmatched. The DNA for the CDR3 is TGTGCCAGCAGCTTAGTGCTAGCGGGAGCTGGTGAGCAGTTCTTC. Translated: CASSLVLAGAGEQFF.

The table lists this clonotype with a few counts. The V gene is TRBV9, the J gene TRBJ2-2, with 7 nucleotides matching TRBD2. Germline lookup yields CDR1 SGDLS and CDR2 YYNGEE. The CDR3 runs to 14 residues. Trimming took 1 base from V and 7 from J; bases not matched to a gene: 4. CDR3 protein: CASSVRGEFGELFF. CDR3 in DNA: TGTGCCAGCAGCGTACGGGGGGAGTTCGGGGAGCTGTTTTTT.

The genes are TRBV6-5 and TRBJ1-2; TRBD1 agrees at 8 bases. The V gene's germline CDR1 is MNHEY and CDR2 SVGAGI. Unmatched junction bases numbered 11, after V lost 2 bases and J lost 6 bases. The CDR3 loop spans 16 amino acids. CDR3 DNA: TGTGCCAGCAGTTACGACCTTACAGGGGGTGCAGATGGCTACACCTTC. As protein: CASSYDLTGGADGYTF.

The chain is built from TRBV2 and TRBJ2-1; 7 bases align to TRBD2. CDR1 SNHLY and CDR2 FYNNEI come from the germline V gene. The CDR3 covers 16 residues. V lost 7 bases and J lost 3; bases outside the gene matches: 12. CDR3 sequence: CASILLGGLRYNEQFF. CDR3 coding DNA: TGTGCCAGCATACTCCTTGGGGGACTACGCTACAATGAGCAGTTCTTC.

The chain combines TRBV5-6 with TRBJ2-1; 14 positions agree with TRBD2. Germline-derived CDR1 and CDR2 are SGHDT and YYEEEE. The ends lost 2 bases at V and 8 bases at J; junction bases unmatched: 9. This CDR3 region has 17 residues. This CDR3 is CASSFGTSGSSGYEQFF. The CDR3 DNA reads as TGTGCCAGCAGCTTCGGGACTAGCGGGAGCTCGGGTTATGAGCAGTTCTTC.

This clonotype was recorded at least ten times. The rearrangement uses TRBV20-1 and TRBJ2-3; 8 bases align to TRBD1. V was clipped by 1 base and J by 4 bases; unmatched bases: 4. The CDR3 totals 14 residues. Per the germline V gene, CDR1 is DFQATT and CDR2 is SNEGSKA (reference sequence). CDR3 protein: CSARGTGLPDTQYF. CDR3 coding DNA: TGCAGTGCTAGAGGGACAGGGCTGCCAGATACGCAGTATTTT.

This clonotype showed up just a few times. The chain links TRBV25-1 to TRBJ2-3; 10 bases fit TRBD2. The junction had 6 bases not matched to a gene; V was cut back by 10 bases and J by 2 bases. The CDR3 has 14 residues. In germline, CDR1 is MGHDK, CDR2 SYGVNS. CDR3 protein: CATKAGGDTDTQYF. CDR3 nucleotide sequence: TGTGCCACCAAAGCGGGGGGGGACACAGATACGCAGTATTTT.

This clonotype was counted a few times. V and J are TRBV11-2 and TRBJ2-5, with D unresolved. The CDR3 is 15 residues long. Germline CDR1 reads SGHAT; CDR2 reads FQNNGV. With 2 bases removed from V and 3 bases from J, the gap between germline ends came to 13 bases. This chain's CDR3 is CASSLIIDWKETQYF. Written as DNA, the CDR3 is TGTGCCAGCAGCTTAATCATCGATTGGAAAGAGACCCAGTACTTC.

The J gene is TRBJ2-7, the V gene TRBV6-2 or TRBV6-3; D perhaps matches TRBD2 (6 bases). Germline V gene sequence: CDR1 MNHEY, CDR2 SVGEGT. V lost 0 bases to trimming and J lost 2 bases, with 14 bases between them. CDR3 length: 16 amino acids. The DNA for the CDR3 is TGTGCCAGCAGTTACTCGACCGAGCGGGCGGCCTACGAGCAGTACTTC. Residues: CASSYSTERAAYEQYF.